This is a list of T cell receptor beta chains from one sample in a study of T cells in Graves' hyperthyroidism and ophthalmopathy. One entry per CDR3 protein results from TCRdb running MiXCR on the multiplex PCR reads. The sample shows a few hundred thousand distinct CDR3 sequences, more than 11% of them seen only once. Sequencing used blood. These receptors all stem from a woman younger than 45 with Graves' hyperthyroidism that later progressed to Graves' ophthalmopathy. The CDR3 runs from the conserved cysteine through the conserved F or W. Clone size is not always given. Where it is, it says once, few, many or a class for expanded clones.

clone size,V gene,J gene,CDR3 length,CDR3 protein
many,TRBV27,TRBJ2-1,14,CASSSFLADNEQFF
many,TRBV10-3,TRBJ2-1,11,CATSGVNEQFF
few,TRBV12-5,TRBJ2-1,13,CASGPPLGTLQFF
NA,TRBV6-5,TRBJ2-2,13,CASSYHHTGELFF
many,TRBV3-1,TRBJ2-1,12,CASSQKYNEQFF
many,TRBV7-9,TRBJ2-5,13,CASSLRQLETQYF
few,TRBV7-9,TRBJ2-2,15,CASSLAGDGTGELFF
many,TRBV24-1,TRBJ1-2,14,CATSDPARGLAYTF
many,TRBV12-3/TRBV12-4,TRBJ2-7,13,CATSGTPTYEQYF
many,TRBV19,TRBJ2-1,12,CASSLPGNEQFF
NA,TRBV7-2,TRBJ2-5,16,CASSLRNWKDQETQYF
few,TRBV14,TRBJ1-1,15,CASSLTGAENTEAFF
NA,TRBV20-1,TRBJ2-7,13,CSAPRTGDYEQYF
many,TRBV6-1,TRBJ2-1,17,CASSSGQLRNSYNEQFF
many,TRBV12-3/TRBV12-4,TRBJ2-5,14,CASSSVTGVETQYF
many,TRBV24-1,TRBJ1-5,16,CATSEPDRESNQPQHF
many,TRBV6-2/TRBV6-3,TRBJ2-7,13,CASRDYNSYEQYF
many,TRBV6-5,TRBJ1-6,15,CASSYMTAYNSPLHF
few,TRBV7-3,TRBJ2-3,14,CASSLTLAGDTQYF
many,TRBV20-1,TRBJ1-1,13,CSAYSSPGTEAFF
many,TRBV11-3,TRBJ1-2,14,CASSFSAGGYGYTF
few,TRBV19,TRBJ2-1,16,CATGLAGGSSYNEQFF
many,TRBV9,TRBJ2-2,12,CASSSHTGELFF